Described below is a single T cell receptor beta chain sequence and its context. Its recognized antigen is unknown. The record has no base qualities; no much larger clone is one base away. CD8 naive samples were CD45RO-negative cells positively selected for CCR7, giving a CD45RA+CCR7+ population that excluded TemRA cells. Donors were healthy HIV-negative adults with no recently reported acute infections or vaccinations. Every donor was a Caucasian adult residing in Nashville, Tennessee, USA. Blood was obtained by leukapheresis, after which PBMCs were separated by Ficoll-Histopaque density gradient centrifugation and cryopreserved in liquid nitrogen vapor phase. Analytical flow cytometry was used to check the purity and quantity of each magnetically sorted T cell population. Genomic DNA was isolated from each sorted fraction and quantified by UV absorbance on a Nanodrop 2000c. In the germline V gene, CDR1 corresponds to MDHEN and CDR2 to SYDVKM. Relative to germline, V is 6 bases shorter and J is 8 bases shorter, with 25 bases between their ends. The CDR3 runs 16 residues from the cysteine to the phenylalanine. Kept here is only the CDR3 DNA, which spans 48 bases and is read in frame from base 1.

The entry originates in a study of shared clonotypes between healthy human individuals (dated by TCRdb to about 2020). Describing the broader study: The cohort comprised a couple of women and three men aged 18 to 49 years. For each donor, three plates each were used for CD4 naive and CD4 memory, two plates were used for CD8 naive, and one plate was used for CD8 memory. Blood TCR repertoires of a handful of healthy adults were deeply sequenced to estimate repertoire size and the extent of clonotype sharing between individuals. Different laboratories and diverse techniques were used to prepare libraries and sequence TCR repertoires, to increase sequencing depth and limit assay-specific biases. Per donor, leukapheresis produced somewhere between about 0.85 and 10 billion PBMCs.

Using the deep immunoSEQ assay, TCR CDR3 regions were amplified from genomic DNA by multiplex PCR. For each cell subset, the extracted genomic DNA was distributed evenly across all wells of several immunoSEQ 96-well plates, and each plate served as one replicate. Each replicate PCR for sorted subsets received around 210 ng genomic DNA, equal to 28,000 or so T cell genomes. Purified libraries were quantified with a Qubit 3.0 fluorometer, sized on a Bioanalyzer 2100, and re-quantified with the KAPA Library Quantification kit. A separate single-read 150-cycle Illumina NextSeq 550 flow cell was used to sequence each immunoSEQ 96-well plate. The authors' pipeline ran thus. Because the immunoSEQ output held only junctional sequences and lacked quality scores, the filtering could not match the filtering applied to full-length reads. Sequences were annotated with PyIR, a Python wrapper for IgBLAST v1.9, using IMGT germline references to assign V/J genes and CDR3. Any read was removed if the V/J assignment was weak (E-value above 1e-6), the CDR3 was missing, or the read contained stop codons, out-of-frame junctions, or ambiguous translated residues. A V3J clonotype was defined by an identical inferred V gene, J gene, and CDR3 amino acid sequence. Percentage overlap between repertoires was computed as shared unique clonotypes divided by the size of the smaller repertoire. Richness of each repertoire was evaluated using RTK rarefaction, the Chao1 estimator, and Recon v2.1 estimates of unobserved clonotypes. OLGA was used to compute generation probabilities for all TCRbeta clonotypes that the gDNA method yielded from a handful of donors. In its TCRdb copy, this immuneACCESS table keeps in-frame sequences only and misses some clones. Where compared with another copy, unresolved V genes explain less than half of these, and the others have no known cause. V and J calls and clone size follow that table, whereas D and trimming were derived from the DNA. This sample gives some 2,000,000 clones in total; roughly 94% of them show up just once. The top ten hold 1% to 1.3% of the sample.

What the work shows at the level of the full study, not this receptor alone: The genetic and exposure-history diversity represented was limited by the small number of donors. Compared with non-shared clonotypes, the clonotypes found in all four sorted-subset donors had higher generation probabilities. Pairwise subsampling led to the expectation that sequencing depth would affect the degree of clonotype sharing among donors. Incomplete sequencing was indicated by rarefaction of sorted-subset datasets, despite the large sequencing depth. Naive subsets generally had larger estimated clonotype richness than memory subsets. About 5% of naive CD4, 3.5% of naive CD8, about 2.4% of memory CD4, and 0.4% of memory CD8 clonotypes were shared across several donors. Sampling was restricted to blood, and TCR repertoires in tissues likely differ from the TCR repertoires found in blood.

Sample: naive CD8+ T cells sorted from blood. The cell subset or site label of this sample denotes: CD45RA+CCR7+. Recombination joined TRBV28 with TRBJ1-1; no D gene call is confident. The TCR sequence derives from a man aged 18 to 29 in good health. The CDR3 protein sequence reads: CASSSLPRDQRLEAFF. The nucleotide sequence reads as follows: TGTGCCAGCAGCTCCTTACCCCGGGATCAAAGGTTAGAAGCTTTCTTT.